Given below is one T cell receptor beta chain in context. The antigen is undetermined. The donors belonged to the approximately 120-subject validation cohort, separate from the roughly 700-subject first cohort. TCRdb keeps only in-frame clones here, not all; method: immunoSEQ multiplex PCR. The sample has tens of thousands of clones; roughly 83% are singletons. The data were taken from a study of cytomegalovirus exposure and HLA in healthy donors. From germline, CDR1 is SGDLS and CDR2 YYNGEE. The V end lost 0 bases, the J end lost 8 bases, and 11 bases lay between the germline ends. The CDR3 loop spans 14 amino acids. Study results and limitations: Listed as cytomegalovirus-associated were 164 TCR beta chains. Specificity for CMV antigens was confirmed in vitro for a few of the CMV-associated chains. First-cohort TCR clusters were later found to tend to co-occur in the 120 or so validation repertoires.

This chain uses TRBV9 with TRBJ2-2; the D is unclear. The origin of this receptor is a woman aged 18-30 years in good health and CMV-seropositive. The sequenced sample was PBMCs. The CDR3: CASSVATGEGELFF. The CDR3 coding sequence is TGTGCCAGCAGCGTAGCTACTGGAGAGGGGGAGCTGTTTTTT. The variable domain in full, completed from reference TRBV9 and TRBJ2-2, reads DSGVTQTPKHLITATGQRVTLRCSPRSGDLSVYWYQQSLDQGLQFLIQYYNGEERAKGNILERFSAQQFPDLHSELNLSSLELGDSALYFCASSVATGEGELFFGEGSRLTVL.